This T cell receptor (beta chain) was sequenced in a study of T cells in localized non-small cell lung cancer. Study-level results: Heterogeneity stays possible, as sequencing covered only one tumor region. Clonality of T cells reached its maximum in uninvolved adjacent lung, surpassing tumor.

This CDR3 comprises 17 residues. Deletions cut 4 bases from V and 2 bases from J, with 18 bases between. Per the germline V gene, CDR1 is SGHNT and CDR2 is YYREEE (reference sequence). Regarding this clone: No antigen is known for it.

Using immunoSEQ multiplex PCR, the repertoire was profiled, and TCRdb retains in-frame clones only, with some absent. Among roughly 30,000 clones listed, around 90% were seen once. Sample: peripheral blood, taken before any cancer treatment. This receptor was obtained from a female donor aged 60 or older with stage I lung adenocarcinoma. V usage is TRBV5-4 and J usage is TRBJ2-2, with D perhaps matching TRBD1 (6 bases). CDR3 sequence: CASSAKQGALNTGELFF. The CDR3 DNA follows: TGTGCCAGCAGCGCAAAACAGGGCGCGCTTAACACCGGGGAGCTGTTTTTT.